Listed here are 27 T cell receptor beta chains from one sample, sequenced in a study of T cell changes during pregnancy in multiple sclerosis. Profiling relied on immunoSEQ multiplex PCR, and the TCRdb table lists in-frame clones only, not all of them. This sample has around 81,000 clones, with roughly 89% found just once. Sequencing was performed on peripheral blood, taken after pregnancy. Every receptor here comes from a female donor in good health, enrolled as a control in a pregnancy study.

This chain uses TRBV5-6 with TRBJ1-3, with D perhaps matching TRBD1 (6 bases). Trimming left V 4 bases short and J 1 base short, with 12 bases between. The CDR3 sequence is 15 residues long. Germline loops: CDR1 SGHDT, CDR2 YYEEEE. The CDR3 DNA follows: TGTGCCAGCAGCGGCAGGGGAGTTTCTGGAAACACCATATATTTT. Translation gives CASSGRGVSGNTIYF.

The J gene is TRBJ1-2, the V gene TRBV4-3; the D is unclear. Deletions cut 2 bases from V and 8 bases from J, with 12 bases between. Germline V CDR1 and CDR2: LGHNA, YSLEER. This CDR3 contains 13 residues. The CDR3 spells CASSQTDGGGYTF. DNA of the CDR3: TGCGCCAGCAGCCAAACGGACGGCGGGGGCTACACCTTC.

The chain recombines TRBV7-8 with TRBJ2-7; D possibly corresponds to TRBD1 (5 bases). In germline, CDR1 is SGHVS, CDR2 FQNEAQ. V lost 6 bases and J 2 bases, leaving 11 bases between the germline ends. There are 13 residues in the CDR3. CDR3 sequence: CASSHTGTYEQYF. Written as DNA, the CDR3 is TGTGCCAGCAGTCACACAGGTACCTACGAGCAGTACTTC.

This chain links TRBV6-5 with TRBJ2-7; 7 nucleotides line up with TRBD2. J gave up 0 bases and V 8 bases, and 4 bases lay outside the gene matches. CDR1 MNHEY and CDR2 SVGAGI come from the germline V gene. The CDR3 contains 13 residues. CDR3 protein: CASGGRGSYEQYF. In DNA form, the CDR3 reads TGTGCCAGCGGCGGGAGAGGCTCCTACGAGCAGTACTTC.

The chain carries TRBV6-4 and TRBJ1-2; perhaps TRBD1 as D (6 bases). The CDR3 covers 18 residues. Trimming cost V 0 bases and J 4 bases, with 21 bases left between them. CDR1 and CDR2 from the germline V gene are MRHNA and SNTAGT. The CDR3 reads CASSDSPKKTGRGYGYTF. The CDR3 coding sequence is TGTGCCAGCAGTGACTCACCCAAAAAGACAGGCCGAGGCTATGGCTACACCTTC.

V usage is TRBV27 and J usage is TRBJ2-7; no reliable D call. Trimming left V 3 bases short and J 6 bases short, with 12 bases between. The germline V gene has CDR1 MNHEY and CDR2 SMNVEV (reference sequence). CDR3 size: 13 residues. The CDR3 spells CASSFFITGEQYF. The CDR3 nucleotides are TGTGCCAGCAGTTTTTTCATCACGGGCGAGCAGTACTTC.

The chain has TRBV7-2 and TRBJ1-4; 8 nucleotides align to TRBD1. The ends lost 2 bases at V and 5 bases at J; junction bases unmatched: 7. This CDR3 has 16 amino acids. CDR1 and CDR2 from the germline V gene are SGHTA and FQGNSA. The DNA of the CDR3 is TGTGCCAGCAGCTTATTCCGGACAGGGCAAAATGAAAAACTGTTTTTT. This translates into CASSLFRTGQNEKLFF.

CDR3 DNA sequence: TGTGCCAGCAGGACAGGGGGGAATGAAAAACTGTTTTTT. Amino acid sequence: CASRTGGNEKLFF. The chain employs TRBV21-1 and TRBJ1-4; the listed D gene, TRBD1, was not tested against the DNA. TRBV21-1 corresponds to a pseudogene. The CDR3 extends over 13 amino acids.

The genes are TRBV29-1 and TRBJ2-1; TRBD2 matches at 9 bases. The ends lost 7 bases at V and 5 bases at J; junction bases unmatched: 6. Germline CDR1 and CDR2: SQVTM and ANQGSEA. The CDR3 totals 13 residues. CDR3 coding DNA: TGCAGCGCCCAGCCTAGCGGGAACAATGAGCAGTTCTTC. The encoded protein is CSAQPSGNNEQFF.

The CDR3: CASSTSGTNGEQYF. The DNA for the CDR3 is TGTGCCAGCAGCACCTCCGGGACAAACGGCGAGCAGTACTTC. This chain connects TRBV7-9 to TRBJ2-7; D might be TRBD1 (6 bases). The CDR3 extends over 14 amino acids. V was clipped by 5 bases and J by 6 bases, with 17 bases between them. Per germline, CDR1 SEHNR and CDR2 FQNEAQ (reference sequence).

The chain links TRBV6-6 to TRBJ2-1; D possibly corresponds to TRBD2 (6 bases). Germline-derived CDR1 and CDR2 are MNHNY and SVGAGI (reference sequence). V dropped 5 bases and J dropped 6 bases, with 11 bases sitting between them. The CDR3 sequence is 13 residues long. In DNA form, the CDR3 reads TGTGCCAGCAGTGAGACTAGTCGCAATGAGCAGTTCTTC. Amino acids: CASSETSRNEQFF.

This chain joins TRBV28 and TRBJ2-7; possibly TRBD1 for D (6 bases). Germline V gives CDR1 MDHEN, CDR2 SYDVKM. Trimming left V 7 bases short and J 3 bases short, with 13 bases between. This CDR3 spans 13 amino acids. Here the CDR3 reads CASTLDSDYEQYF. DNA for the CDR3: TGTGCCAGCACTCTGGACAGTGACTACGAGCAGTACTTC. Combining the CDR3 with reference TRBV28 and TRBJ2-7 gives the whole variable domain DVKVTQSSRYLVKRTGEKVFLECVQDMDHENMFWYRQDPGLGLRLIYFSYDVKMKEKGDIPEGYSVSREKKERFSLILESASTNQTSMYLCASTLDSDYEQYFGPGTRLTVT.

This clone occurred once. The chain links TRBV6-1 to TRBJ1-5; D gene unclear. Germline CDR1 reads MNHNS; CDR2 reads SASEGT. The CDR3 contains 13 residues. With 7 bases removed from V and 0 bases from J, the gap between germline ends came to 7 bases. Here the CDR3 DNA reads TGTGCCAGCAACGTCTATAGCAATCAGCCCCAGCATTTT. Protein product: CASNVYSNQPQHF.

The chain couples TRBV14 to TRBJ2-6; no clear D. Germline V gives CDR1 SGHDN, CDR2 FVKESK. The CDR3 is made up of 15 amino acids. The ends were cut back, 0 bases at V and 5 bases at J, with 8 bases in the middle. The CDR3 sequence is CASSQDPGRANVLTF. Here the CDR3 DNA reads TGTGCCAGCAGCCAAGACCCAGGTCGGGCCAACGTCCTGACTTTC.

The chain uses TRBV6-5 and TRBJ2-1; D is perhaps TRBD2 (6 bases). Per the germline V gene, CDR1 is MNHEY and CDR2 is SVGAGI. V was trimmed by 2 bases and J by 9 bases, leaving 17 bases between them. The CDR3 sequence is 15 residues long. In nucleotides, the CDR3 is TGTGCCAGCAGTTACATAACCCCCGGAGGGAGTGAGCAGTTCTTC. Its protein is CASSYITPGGSEQFF.

CDR3 coding DNA: TGTGCCAGCAGCCACATGCTAGGGGGCGAGGCTCATTCACCCCTCCACTTT. Protein product: CASSHMLGGEAHSPLHF. The gene calls are TRBV7-9 and TRBJ1-6; 7 bases fit TRBD1. This CDR3 has 17 residues. Losses at the gene ends were 5 bases for V and 8 bases for J; bases not matched to a gene: 15. CDR1 is SEHNR and CDR2 is FQNEAQ in the germline V gene (reference sequence).

CDR3 protein: CASSIGTGSHGYTF. The DNA for the CDR3 is TGTGCCAGTAGTATTGGGACAGGTTCTCATGGCTACACCTTC. The chain uses TRBV19 and TRBJ1-2, with 8 positions matching TRBD1. Trimming took 3 bases from V and 6 from J; bases not matched to a gene: 6. This CDR3 has 14 residues. Germline V gives CDR1 LNHDA, CDR2 SQIVND (reference sequence).

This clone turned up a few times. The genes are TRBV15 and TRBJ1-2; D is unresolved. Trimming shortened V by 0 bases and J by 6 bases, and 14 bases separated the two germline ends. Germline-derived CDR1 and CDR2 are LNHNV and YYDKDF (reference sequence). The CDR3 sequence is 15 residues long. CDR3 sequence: CATSRDRGSWNGYTF. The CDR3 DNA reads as TGTGCCACCAGCAGAGATAGAGGCTCTTGGAATGGCTACACCTTC. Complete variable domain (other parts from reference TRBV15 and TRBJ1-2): DAMVIQNPRYQVTQFGKPVTLSCSQTLNHNVMYWYQQKSSQAPKLLFHYYDKDFNNEADTPDNFQSRRPNTSFCFLDIRSPGLGDTAMYLCATSRDRGSWNGYTFGSGTRLTVV.

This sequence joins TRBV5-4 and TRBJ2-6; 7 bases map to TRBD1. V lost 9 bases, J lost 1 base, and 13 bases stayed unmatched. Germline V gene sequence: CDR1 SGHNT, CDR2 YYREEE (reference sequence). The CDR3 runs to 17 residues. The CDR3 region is CATKQGEGGSGANVLTF. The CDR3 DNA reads TGTGCCACCAAGCAGGGGGAAGGGGGATCTGGGGCCAACGTCCTGACTTTC.

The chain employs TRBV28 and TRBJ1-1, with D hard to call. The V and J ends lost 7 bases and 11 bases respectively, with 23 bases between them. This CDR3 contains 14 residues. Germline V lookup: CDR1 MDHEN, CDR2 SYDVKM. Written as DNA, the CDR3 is TGTGCCAGCACCGTTTCGAGTCTCAGAGGCCTTGCTTTCTTT. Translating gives CASTVSSLRGLAFF.

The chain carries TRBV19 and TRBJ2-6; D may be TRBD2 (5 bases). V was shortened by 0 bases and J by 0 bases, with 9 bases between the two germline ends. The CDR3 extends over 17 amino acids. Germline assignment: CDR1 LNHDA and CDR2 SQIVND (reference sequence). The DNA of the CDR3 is TGTGCCAGTAGTATAGACCGGACTCTCTCTGGGGCCAACGTCCTGACTTTC. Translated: CASSIDRTLSGANVLTF.

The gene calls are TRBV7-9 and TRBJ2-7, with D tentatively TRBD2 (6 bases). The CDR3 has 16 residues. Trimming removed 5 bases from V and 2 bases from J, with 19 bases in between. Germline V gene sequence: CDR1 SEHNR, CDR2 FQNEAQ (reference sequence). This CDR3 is CASSPGEGEAAYEQYF. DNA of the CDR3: TGTGCCAGCAGCCCCGGGGAAGGGGAGGCCGCCTACGAGCAGTACTTC.

The CDR3 loop is CASSVGLAGAEQYF. CDR3 nucleotide sequence: TGTGCCAGCAGTGTTGGACTAGCGGGAGCCGAGCAGTACTTC. This sequence joins TRBV2 and TRBJ2-7, with TRBD2 identical over 13 bases. This CDR3 has 14 residues. After removal of 4 bases from V and 6 bases from J, the junction contained 3 bases not matched to a gene. The germline CDR1 and CDR2 sequences are SNHLY and FYNNEI.

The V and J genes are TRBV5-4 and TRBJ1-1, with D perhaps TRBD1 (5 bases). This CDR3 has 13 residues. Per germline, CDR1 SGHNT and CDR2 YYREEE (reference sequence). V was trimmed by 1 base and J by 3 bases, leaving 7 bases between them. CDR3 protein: CASSLTRDTEAFF. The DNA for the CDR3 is TGTGCCAGCAGCTTGACCAGGGACACTGAAGCTTTCTTT.

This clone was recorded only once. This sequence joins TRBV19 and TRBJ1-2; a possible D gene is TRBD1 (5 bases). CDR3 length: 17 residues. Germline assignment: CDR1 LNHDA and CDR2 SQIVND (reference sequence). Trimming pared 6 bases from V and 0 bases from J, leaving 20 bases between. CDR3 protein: CASSRRGGTEANYGYTF. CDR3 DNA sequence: TGTGCCAGTAGCCGACGGGGAGGGACGGAGGCTAACTATGGCTACACCTTC.

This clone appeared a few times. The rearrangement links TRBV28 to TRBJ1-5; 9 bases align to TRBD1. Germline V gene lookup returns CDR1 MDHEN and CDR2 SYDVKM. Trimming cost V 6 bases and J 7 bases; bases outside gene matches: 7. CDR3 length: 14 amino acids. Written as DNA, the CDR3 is TGTGCCAGCAGGCCTACAGGGGGCGGACAGCCCCAGCATTTT. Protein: CASRPTGGGQPQHF.

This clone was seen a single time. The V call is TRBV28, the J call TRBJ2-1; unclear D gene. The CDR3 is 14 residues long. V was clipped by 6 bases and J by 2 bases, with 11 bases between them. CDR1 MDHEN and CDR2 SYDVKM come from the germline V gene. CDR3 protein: CASSPVAPYNEQFF. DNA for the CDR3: TGTGCCAGCAGCCCCGTCGCGCCCTACAATGAGCAGTTCTTC. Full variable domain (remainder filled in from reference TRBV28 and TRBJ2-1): DVKVTQSSRYLVKRTGEKVFLECVQDMDHENMFWYRQDPGLGLRLIYFSYDVKMKEKGDIPEGYSVSREKKERFSLILESASTNQTSMYLCASSPVAPYNEQFFGPGTRLTVL.